This TCR beta chain was identified during a study of beta chain features in type 1 diabetes. Study-level results: Researchers report that Type 1 diabetes patients had moderately but significantly shorter TCRB CDR3s across all four CD4+ subsets.

Reverse transcribing all isolated RNA meant expressed TCRB transcripts were sequenced. Data came from immunoSEQ multiplex PCR; TCRdb stores just in-frame clones and leaves some out. The repertoire holds some 660,000 clones, with 11% to 15% as singletons. The CDR3 consists of 15 residues. V dropped 3 bases and J dropped 7; count of bases not matched to a gene: 7. In germline, CDR1 is MDHEN, CDR2 SYDVKM. Comment on this clone: Its antigen is unknown.

The sequence came from a man between 18 and 29 years old with type 1 diabetes. Sequencing was done on a sample of naive CD4+ T cells from blood. J is TRBJ2-1 and V is TRBV28, with 9 bases that match TRBD1. In DNA, the CDR3 is TGTGCCAGCAGTTTCTCCGGGACAGGGCCAAATGAGCAGTTCTTC. Translated, it gives CASSFSGTGPNEQFF.